This TCR beta chain was identified in a study of tumor-infiltrating lymphocytes in primary liver carcinoma. With regard to this clonotype: One end of the junction fails to match germline, which may point to a read error.

From roughly 0.45 ug total RNA, TCR beta cDNA was generated with a primer in the constant region. Libraries covering TCR beta were generated through three nested multiplex PCR rounds (using a slightly modified ARM-PCR). In the first two PCR rounds, TRBV1-TRBV30 forward primers were paired with a C-beta reverse primer, and each round lasted nine to ten cycles. TCRdb used MiXCR to reprocess the multiplex PCR reads, holding one entry per CDR3 protein. The top ten hold roughly 8.6% of the sample, which has about 310,000 distinct CDR3 sequences, roughly two thirds seen once. Per the germline V gene, CDR1 is MNHEY and CDR2 is SVGEGT. The CDR3 spans 14 residues. Extraction also yielded germline DNA, while blood RNA was obtained from unsorted whole blood.

The sequenced sample consisted of peripheral blood. The sequence was obtained from a man aged 35-49 years with primary liver carcinoma and hepatitis B virus infection. The J gene is TRBJ1-5, the V gene TRBV6-2 or TRBV6-3; no definite D call. The CDR3 sequence: CASSSRPSNQPQLF. The CDR3 region has the DNA TGTGCCAGCAGCTCCAGACCGAGCAATCAGCCGCAGCTTTTT.